This T cell receptor (beta chain) was captured by sequencing in a study of blood T cell repertoires in COVID-19. The CDR3 totals 12 residues. The V segment lost 1 base and the J segment 8 bases; nucleotides outside the gene matches: 1. CDR1 is SNHLY and CDR2 is FYNNEI in the germline V gene. Sequencing used immunoSEQ multiplex PCR; TCRdb keeps in-frame clones, though not all of them. This repertoire shows about 350,000 clones, 87% found once; its top ten account for 5.3%. The TCR comes from a woman aged 25 to 39 who had recovered from COVID-19. The gene calls are TRBV2 and TRBJ1-1; 7 bases map to TRBD1. The specimen was PBMCs or T cells enriched from blood (not recorded which). CDR3 region: CASSEGGGEAFF. Here the CDR3 DNA reads TGTGCCAGCAGTGAAGGAGGGGGCGAAGCTTTCTTT.